A selection of T cell receptor beta chains follows, all from one sample in a study of Ad26.COV2.S vaccination and SARS-CoV-2 variants. Here immunoSEQ multiplex PCR was the method, and the copy in TCRdb shows in-frame clones only, minus some. The table shows roughly 400,000 clones, with roughly 90% occurring only once. The specimen comprised peripheral blood, sampled in a trial of Ad26.COV2.S vaccine versus placebo. Receptors originate from a person aged 18-65 years who received the Ad26.COV2.S COVID-19 vaccine or a placebo. CDR3s include the opening cysteine and the closing phenylalanine or tryptophan. Fields, in order: J gene, V gene, D gene, clone size, CDR3 DNA, CDR3 protein. D genes are given only for firm matches. Not all rows give a size; the values are once, few, many and, for expanded clones, a class.

TRBJ2-5	TRBV7-2	TRBD2	-	TGTGCCAGCAGCCCTCTCCTGGCGGGGGGGCCAAAGACCCAGTACTTC	CASSPLLAGGPKTQYF
TRBJ2-1	TRBV7-8	TRBD2	few	TGTGCCAGCAGCTATCAAGCGGGGGCGAGGAATGAGCAGTTCTTC	CASSYQAGARNEQFF
TRBJ1-5	TRBV18	-	-	TGTGCCAGCTCACAAGGGTCTCACCAGCCCCAGCATTTT	CASSQGSHQPQHF
TRBJ1-2	TRBV19	-	-	TGTGCCAGTAGTATGGGACGGACGAACTATGGCTACACCTTC	CASSMGRTNYGYTF
TRBJ2-3	TRBV7-9	TRBD1	-	TGTGCCAGCAGCTTAGCCAGGACAGGGGGCAAGTTGATAGATACGCAGTATTTT	CASSLARTGGKLIDTQYF
TRBJ1-4	TRBV4-3	-	-	TGCGCCAGCAGAAGGGGTAATGAAAAACTGTTTTTT	CASRRGNEKLFF
TRBJ1-2	TRBV10-2	TRBD1	-	TGCGCCAGCAGGGGCCCCGGGACAGCTAACTATGGCTACACCTTC	CASRGPGTANYGYTF
TRBJ1-1	TRBV5-1	-	few	TGCGCCAGCAGGACCATGAACACTGAAGCTTTCTTT	CASRTMNTEAFF
TRBJ2-7	TRBV19	-	-	TGTGCCAGTAGTATAGGCCAGGGCCACGAGCAGTACTTC	CASSIGQGHEQYF
TRBJ1-3	TRBV9	-	-	TGTGCCAGCAGCGTAGACGGGGGCGGCCTGGGAAACACCATATATTTT	CASSVDGGGLGNTIYF
TRBJ2-6	TRBV3-1/TRBV3-2	-	-	TGTGCCAGCAGCCAAAATCTCCCCTCTGGGGCCAACGTCCTGACTTTC	CASSQNLPSGANVLTF
TRBJ2-1	TRBV19	-	-	TGTGCCAGTTCGTCGGGGGCCTCCTACAATGAGCAGTTCTTC	CASSSGASYNEQFF
TRBJ2-2	TRBV25-1	-	-	TGTGCCAGCACGGCCCGGGCGACCACCGGGGAGCTGTTTTTT	CASTARATTGELFF
TRBJ2-7	TRBV10-1	TRBD1	-	TGCGCCAGGGACAGGCCGGCCTACGAGCAGTACTTC	CARDRPAYEQYF
TRBJ1-1	TRBV4-1	-	-	TGCGCCAGCAGCCAAGTATTATGGGTGAACACTGAAGCTTTCTTT	CASSQVLWVNTEAFF
TRBJ2-7	TRBV10-3	TRBD1	-	TGTGCCATCAGTGAGTCGTTGGGGCCACGGGACAGTTCCTACGAGCAGTACTTC	CAISESLGPRDSSYEQYF
TRBJ1-2	TRBV7-9	TRBD1	-	TGTGCCAGCAGCCCAAGGTTGCCGGGACAGGGGATCAACTATGGCTACACCTTC	CASSPRLPGQGINYGYTF
TRBJ2-3	TRBV28	-	-	TGTGCCAGCAGTTTTCGGTTCGGGCTCATCGGGCCGGATACGCAGTATTTT	CASSFRFGLIGPDTQYF
TRBJ2-1	TRBV10-2	TRBD1	-	TGCGCCAGCAGGGTCCAATGGACAGGGGAGAATGAGCAGTTCTTC	CASRVQWTGENEQFF
TRBJ1-1	TRBV6-6	-	-	TGTGCCAGCAGTCAGCCCTACCTATACACTGAAGCTTTCTTT	CASSQPYLYTEAFF
TRBJ2-5	TRBV6-5	-	-	TGTGCCAGCAGCACTAGGCTCAAGATGGAGACCCAGTACTTC	CASSTRLKMETQYF
TRBJ2-7	TRBV4-3	TRBD2	-	TGCGCCAGCAGCCAAGATAGGGTACAACCGGGACTACAAATGGAGCAGTACTTC	CASSQDRVQPGLQMEQYF
TRBJ1-5	TRBV10-3	-	-	TGTGCCATCAGTGAGTCGGAAGTCGGCAATCAGCCCCAGCATTTT	CAISESEVGNQPQHF
TRBJ2-4	TRBV6-2/TRBV6-3	-	-	TGTGCCAGCAGTTACCGGGTAGGAATTAGGAATGGTTACATTCAGTACTTC	CASSYRVGIRNGYIQYF
TRBJ2-4	TRBV11-2	TRBD2	-	TGTGCCAGCAGTCCGGGGCTAGCGGGGGGGCCCAGGGCCAAAAACATTCAGTACTTC	CASSPGLAGGPRAKNIQYF
TRBJ1-2	TRBV28	-	-	TGTGCCAGCAGTTTACTAAACGGCTACACCTTC	CASSLLNGYTF
TRBJ2-1	TRBV12-5	-	-	TGTGCTAGTGGTCTCGGACGGAACTACAATGAGCAGTTCTTC	CASGLGRNYNEQFF
TRBJ2-7	TRBV5-1	TRBD2	-	TGCGCCAGCAGCCTCGGGGGGGCCCTCTCCTACGAGCAGTACTTC	CASSLGGALSYEQYF
TRBJ1-4	TRBV5-5	TRBD1	-	TGTGCCAGCAGCTCAAAACTTACAGGGGGAAATGAAAAACTGTTTTTT	CASSSKLTGGNEKLFF
TRBJ2-1	TRBV6-6	TRBD2	-	TGTGCCAGCAATCATTTAGGGACTAGCGTCTTGTTCTTC	CASNHLGTSVLFF
TRBJ1-1	TRBV9	-	-	TGTGCCAGCAGCGTGGTGGCAGCGAACACTGAAGCTTTCTTT	CASSVVAANTEAFF
TRBJ2-7	TRBV7-6	-	once	TGTGCCCGAACTATGACCTGCGTTGAGTACGAGCAGTACTTC	CARTMTCVEYEQYF
TRBJ2-5	TRBV7-9	TRBD1	-	TGTGCCAGCAGCCGCAGGGGGCAAGAGACCCAGTACTTC	CASSRRGQETQYF
TRBJ1-1	TRBV7-2	-	once	TGTGCCAGCAGCGCCCACCGCGGGGCGAGAACTGAAGCTTTCTTT	CASSAHRGARTEAFF
TRBJ1-2	TRBV15	-	-	TGTGCCACCAGCAGAGATCGGGGACTTAGGGGCTACACCTTC	CATSRDRGLRGYTF
TRBJ2-2	TRBV6-5	-	-	TGTGCCAGCTACCCCATGACCGGGGAGCTGTTTTTT	CASYPMTGELFF
TRBJ2-3	TRBV7-6	-	-	TGTGCCAGCAGCTTAAGCGGGGCCGGGGGCGATACGCAGTATTTT	CASSLSGAGGDTQYF
TRBJ2-2	TRBV10-2	TRBD1	-	TGCGCCAGCAGTGAGACGCCGACAGGGGTACATCGAAACACCGGGGAGCTGTTTTTT	CASSETPTGVHRNTGELFF
TRBJ2-1	TRBV11-2	TRBD2	few	TGTGCCAGCAGCTTCACTAGCGGGGGGTACAATGAGCAGTTCTTC	CASSFTSGGYNEQFF
TRBJ2-1	TRBV18	-	-	TGTGCCAGCTCACCACCGCACAAGGGGGGGTACAATGAGCAGTTCTTC	CASSPPHKGGYNEQFF
TRBJ2-6	TRBV5-1	-	-	TGCGCCAGCTCCCTACAACAGGGAGAGGGAGTTGCTGGGGCCAACGTCCTGACTTTC	CASSLQQGEGVAGANVLTF
TRBJ1-2	TRBV10-3	-	-	TGTGCCATCAGTGAGCGGACATTGGATGGCTACACCTTC	CAISERTLDGYTF
TRBJ2-5	TRBV4-3	TRBD2	once	TGCGCCAGCAGCCAAAGATCTTGGTTTCATCTAGGGAGGGAAGAGACCCAGTACTTC	CASSQRSWFHLGREETQYF
TRBJ2-1	TRBV4-3	TRBD1	-	TGCGCCAGCAGCGGAGGGACAGGGGGCGGGAATGAGCAGTTCTTC	CASSGGTGGGNEQFF
TRBJ2-1	TRBV7-6	TRBD1	-	TGTGCCAGCAGTCGACAGGGGGCAACAACCTACAATGAGCAGTTCTTC	CASSRQGATTYNEQFF
TRBJ2-6	TRBV7-8	-	-	TGTGCCAGCAGCCCATGGACGGGTCTCTCTGGGGCCAACGTCCTGACTTTC	CASSPWTGLSGANVLTF
TRBJ1-3	TRBV7-2	-	few	TGTGCCAGCAGCCTGGGGGAGGCGGGAAACACCATATATTTT	CASSLGEAGNTIYF
TRBJ2-7	TRBV14	TRBD2	-	TGTGCCAGCAGCCAAGGCTCTGGGACTAGCGGGACCTCCTACGAGCAGTACTTC	CASSQGSGTSGTSYEQYF
TRBJ2-6	TRBV29-1	-	-	TGCAGCGTTGAAGGGTCCGGCTCTGGGGCCAACGTCCTGACTTTC	CSVEGSGSGANVLTF
TRBJ2-5	TRBV18	-	once	TGTGCCAGCTCACCACCGTTCACTAGCCCCCAAAGGGAGACCCAGTACTTC	CASSPPFTSPQRETQYF
TRBJ2-3	TRBV15	-	-	TGTGCCACCAGGGGAGCCACAGTTACGCAGTATTTT	CATRGATVTQYF
TRBJ1-1	TRBV19	-	-	TGTGCCAGTAGTTCCGGAGTAGGGGGGCGAAACACTGAAGCTTTCTTT	CASSSGVGGRNTEAFF
TRBJ1-1	TRBV12-5	TRBD1	-	TGTGCTAGTGGTTTGGCCGATTTTGGACAGGGGGCCGGTGGAGCTTTCTTT	CASGLADFGQGAGGAFF
TRBJ1-2	TRBV2	-	once	TGTGCCACTACACGCGGGACGTCTAACTATGGCTACACCTTC	CATTRGTSNYGYTF
TRBJ1-1	TRBV15	TRBD1	few	TGTGCCACCAGCCCAGAGCTGGGACAGGGGGCCGCTGAAGCTTTCTTT	CATSPELGQGAAEAFF
TRBJ1-5	TRBV2	-	-	TGTGCCAGCAGGGTAGGGGGGGCCTATCAGCCCCAGCATTTT	CASRVGGAYQPQHF
TRBJ2-3	TRBV7-8	TRBD2	-	TGTGCCAGCAGCGCAGGACTAGCGGGGAGGTCAGATACGCAGTATTTT	CASSAGLAGRSDTQYF
TRBJ1-6	TRBV12-3/TRBV12-4	-	-	TGTGCCAGCAAGGGCAGCAATAATTCACCCCTCCACTTT	CASKGSNNSPLHF
TRBJ1-1	TRBV7-2	-	once	TGTGCCAGCAGCTTAGCCCAGGGCTTTTCTGAAGCTTTCTTT	CASSLAQGFSEAFF
TRBJ2-7	TRBV5-1	-	-	TGCGCCAGCAGCTTGGTCTCAGTTTACGAGCAGTACTTC	CASSLVSVYEQYF